This passage covers 26 T cell receptor beta chains from one sample sequenced in a study of technical replicates of blood from several donors. Repertoires were generated with immunoSEQ multiplex PCR, while TCRdb's copy carries only in-frame clones and drops some. The profile shows roughly 65,000 clones, about 87% of them singletons. The sequenced material came from PBMCs. Receptors originate from a human donor in good health. Some clones in this sample may be carry-over from other donors' samples.

The CDR3 nucleotides are TGCGCCAGCAGCCCTAGCGGGGGGGCAAACGAGCAGTACTTC. Its protein is CASSPSGGANEQYF. The chain is built from TRBV4-1 and TRBJ2-7, with 12 bases lining up with TRBD2. The CDR3 extends over 14 amino acids. V dropped 4 bases and J dropped 5; count of bases not matched to a gene: 3. Germline V gene sequence: CDR1 MGHRA, CDR2 YSYEKL.

A single count supports this clone. The chain recombines TRBV10-3 with TRBJ2-7; 8 bases line up with TRBD2. The CDR3 loop spans 14 amino acids. Germline trimming cut 0 bases from V and 4 bases from J; bases unmatched to any gene: 2. Per the germline V gene, CDR1 is ENHRY and CDR2 is SYGVKD. The CDR3 bases are TGTGCCATCAGTGAGTCCTCGGGGGGGTACGAGCAGTACTTC. This codes for CAISESSGGYEQYF.

This chain connects TRBV10-1 to TRBJ2-1, with D possibly being TRBD2 (6 bases). Germline V gene data show CDR1 as WNHNN and CDR2 as SYGVQD (reference sequence). The germline V and J ends were trimmed by 0 bases and 12 bases, with 9 bases remaining between them. The CDR3 totals 12 residues. This CDR3 reads CASSESRGRQFF. CDR3 sequence (DNA): TGCGCCAGCAGTGAGTCGCGGGGTCGGCAGTTCTTC.

This clone was picked up a small number of times. In the same sample, other DNA sequences code for this CDR3. The CDR3, as DNA: TGCAGCGTTGGCCAGGGATTGAACACTGAAGCTTTCTTT. This sequence encodes CSVGQGLNTEAFF. This sequence joins TRBV29-1 and TRBJ1-1, with D possibly TRBD1 on 5 matching bases. With 4 bases removed from V and 0 bases from J, the gap between germline ends came to 9 bases. Germline assignment: CDR1 SQVTM and CDR2 ANQGSEA. The CDR3 extends over 13 amino acids.

V is TRBV7-2 and J is TRBJ2-7; tentative D call: TRBD2 (6 bases). The V gene's germline CDR1 is SGHTA and CDR2 FQGNSA. The CDR3 contains 15 residues. Deletions cut 3 bases from V and 7 bases from J, with 19 bases between. The CDR3 is CASSFRTVGGNEQYF. As DNA, the CDR3 is TGTGCCAGCAGCTTCCGGACGGTGGGAGGAAATGAGCAGTACTTC.

This sequence joins TRBV6-5 and TRBJ1-5, with a weak D call TRBD1 (6 bases). The CDR3 totals 16 residues. The germline V gene encodes CDR1 MNHEY and CDR2 SVGAGI. Trimming took off 4 bases at V and 1 base at J, with 14 bases between the two ends. This CDR3 reads CASSSLGTKSNQPQHF. The CDR3 DNA reads as TGTGCCAGCAGTTCTCTGGGGACAAAAAGCAATCAGCCCCAGCATTTT.

The CDR3 loop reads CASSPTSPGELFF. In nucleotides, the CDR3 is TGTGCCAGCAGCCCAACTAGCCCCGGGGAGCTGTTTTTT. The chain uses TRBV7-9 and TRBJ2-2, with a weak D call TRBD2 (6 bases). V was trimmed by 5 bases and J by 6 bases, leaving 10 bases between them. Germline CDR1 and CDR2: SEHNR and FQNEAQ (reference sequence). The CDR3 sequence is 13 residues long.

The chain has TRBV5-4 and TRBJ1-4, with TRBD1 as a possible D gene (6 bases). Trimming stripped 5 bases from V and 2 bases from J, with 13 bases between. This CDR3 is built from 15 residues. Germline V gene lookup returns CDR1 SGHNT and CDR2 YYREEE (reference sequence). CDR3 amino acids: CASRQGTSTNEKLFF. For the CDR3, the DNA is TGTGCCAGCAGACAGGGTACATCGACTAATGAAAAACTGTTTTTT.

V is TRBV7-2 and J is TRBJ2-5, with 8 bases that match TRBD2. V trimming: 5 bases; J trimming: 4 bases; junction bases outside the gene matches: 12. The CDR3 consists of 16 residues. The germline CDR1 and CDR2 sequences are SGHTA and FQGNSA. CDR3 residues: CASSPRGLGLRETQYF. For the CDR3, the DNA is TGTGCCAGCAGCCCTAGGGGACTAGGGCTGAGAGAGACCCAGTACTTC.

The V and J genes are TRBV6-1 and TRBJ2-7; the D gene is possibly TRBD1 (8 bases). Germline V CDR1 and CDR2: MNHNS, SASEGT. The V end was cut by 0 bases, the J end by 4 bases, with 13 bases between. The CDR3 has 15 residues. The CDR3 here is CASSEAGGTGYEQYF. For the CDR3, the DNA is TGTGCCAGCAGTGAAGCGGGGGGGACAGGTTACGAGCAGTACTTC.

This clone has just one count. This chain joins TRBV10-3 and TRBJ2-5; TRBD2 agrees at 12 bases. Germline values: CDR1 ENHRY, CDR2 SYGVKD. The length of the CDR3 is 15 residues. With V trimmed by 10 bases and J by 5 bases, 11 bases remained unmatched. This CDR3 reads CATAASGRVGETQYF. The CDR3 nucleotides are TGTGCCACCGCGGCTAGCGGGAGGGTCGGGGAGACCCAGTACTTC.

The V gene is TRBV25-1, the J gene TRBJ1-1; TRBD1 might be the D (6 bases). Germline values: CDR1 MGHDK, CDR2 SYGVNS. The V end lost 7 bases, the J end lost 1 base, and 13 bases lay between the germline ends. CDR3 length equals 14 residues. The CDR3 reads CASKIGQQNTEAFF. CDR3 DNA: TGTGCCAGCAAAATCGGACAGCAGAACACTGAAGCTTTCTTT.

This chain links TRBV19 with TRBJ1-2; 9 bases line up with TRBD1. The CDR3 spans 13 residues. The germline gives CDR1 LNHDA, CDR2 SQIVND (reference sequence). V shed 10 bases, J shed 4 bases, and the junction held 7 bases outside the gene matches. CDR3 in amino acids: CATNRGRSYGYTF. Written as DNA, the CDR3 is TGTGCCACTAACAGGGGGCGCAGCTATGGCTACACCTTC.

The chain links TRBV7-9 to TRBJ2-5; 10 bases are a match to TRBD1. Germline CDR1 and CDR2: SEHNR and FQNEAQ (reference sequence). CDR3 size: 14 residues. V was clipped by 5 bases and J by 3 bases; unmatched bases: 3. The CDR3 DNA reads TGTGCCAGCAGCACCGGGACAGGGGAAGAGACCCAGTACTTC. Translating gives CASSTGTGEETQYF.

The chain carries TRBV5-1 and TRBJ2-2; 8 bases fit TRBD1. CDR1 is SGHRS, CDR2 YFSETQ, per germline. The ends lost 0 bases at V and 2 bases at J; junction bases unmatched: 3. CDR3 length: 16 residues. CDR3 loop: CASSLVGQGNTGELFF. For the CDR3, the DNA is TGCGCCAGCAGCTTGGTCGGACAGGGAAACACCGGGGAGCTGTTTTTT.

This chain uses TRBV9 with TRBJ2-1; tentatively, D is TRBD2 (5 bases). V was shortened by 2 bases and J by 3 bases, with 9 bases between the two germline ends. The germline V gene encodes CDR1 SGDLS and CDR2 YYNGEE. The CDR3 sequence is 14 residues long. The CDR3 is CASSVAGFYNEQFF. CDR3 DNA: TGTGCCAGCAGCGTTGCGGGTTTCTACAATGAGCAGTTCTTC. Supplemented by reference TRBV9 and TRBJ2-1, the full variable domain reads DSGVTQTPKHLITATGQRVTLRCSPRSGDLSVYWYQQSLDQGLQFLIQYYNGEERAKGNILERFSAQQFPDLHSELNLSSLELGDSALYFCASSVAGFYNEQFFGPGTRLTVL.

The V and J genes are TRBV12-5 and TRBJ2-7; TRBD2 is a possible D gene (6 bases). CDR1 is LGHNT, CDR2 FRNRAP, per germline. This CDR3 region has 15 residues. Trimming took 0 bases from V and 6 from J, leaving 15 bases between them. The CDR3 nucleotides are TGTGCTAGTGGTTTGGTATGGGGACTGAAGGGCGAGCAGTACTTC. This encodes CASGLVWGLKGEQYF.

This clone was recorded a few times. The chain is built from TRBV19 and TRBJ1-1; no firm D call. From germline, CDR1 is LNHDA and CDR2 SQIVND (reference sequence). The V and J ends lost 4 bases and 0 bases respectively, with 6 bases between them. The CDR3 runs 13 residues. This chain's CDR3 is CASSTQMNTEAFF. The CDR3 bases are TGTGCCAGTAGTACACAGATGAACACTGAAGCTTTCTTT.

The gene calls are TRBV6-6 and TRBJ2-7, with 7 bases matching TRBD2. The germline CDR1 and CDR2 sequences are MNHNY and SVGAGI (reference sequence). After removal of 1 base from V and 2 bases from J, the junction contained 2 bases not matched to a gene. CDR3 size: 14 residues. The chain's CDR3 is CASSYFRGAYEQYF. The CDR3, as DNA: TGTGCCAGCAGTTACTTTCGGGGGGCCTACGAGCAGTACTTC.

The gene calls are TRBV5-8 and TRBJ1-6; 8 bases fit TRBD1. Germline V gene data show CDR1 as SGHTS and CDR2 as YDEGEE. CDR3 length equals 15 residues. J was trimmed by 6 bases and V by 1 base; bases with no gene match: 3. The CDR3 reads CASSLPGQGNSPLHF. The CDR3 bases are TGTGCCAGCAGCTTGCCCGGACAGGGTAATTCACCCCTCCACTTT.

J is TRBJ2-2 and V is TRBV5-4, with a weak D call TRBD1 (5 bases). CDR3 size: 15 residues. V was trimmed by 1 base and J by 6 bases, leaving 13 bases between them. Germline CDR1 is SGHNT and CDR2 is YYREEE (reference sequence). The CDR3, as DNA: TGTGCCAGCAGCTTGATTTCCAGGGCGGCCGGGGAGCTGTTTTTT. Its translation is CASSLISRAAGELFF.

The chain combines TRBV7-7 with TRBJ2-2; a possible D gene is TRBD2 (6 bases). Germline CDR1 is SSHAT and CDR2 is FNYEAQ (reference sequence). The CDR3 covers 15 residues. Trimming shortened V by 5 bases and J by 7 bases, and 17 bases separated the two germline ends. The CDR3 sequence is CASSPGGAVGGELFF. The CDR3 DNA follows: TGTGCCAGCAGCCCAGGAGGGGCCGTGGGCGGGGAGCTGTTTTTT.

Turning to this clone: Other DNA variants within this sample encode the same CDR3. The V call is TRBV5-1, the J call TRBJ2-5, with 8 bases that match TRBD2. Germline V gives CDR1 SGHRS, CDR2 YFSETQ. Losses at the gene ends were 4 bases for V and 7 bases for J; bases not matched to a gene: 12. The CDR3 spans 15 residues. In nucleotides, the CDR3 is TGCGCCAGCAGCATGGTCGGGGGGGTCGCGATGACCCAGTACTTC. This gives the protein CASSMVGGVAMTQYF.

This clone was recorded only once. The V call is TRBV2, the J call TRBJ2-1; D might be TRBD1 (5 bases). The CDR3 runs to 10 residues. Germline V CDR1 and CDR2: SNHLY, FYNNEI. V was pared by 6 bases and J by 10 bases, with 7 bases between. The CDR3 here is CASRGREQFF. CDR3 DNA: TGTGCCAGCAGGGGGCGAGAGCAGTTCTTC. Full variable domain (remainder filled in from reference TRBV2 and TRBJ2-1): EPEVTQTPSHQVTQMGQEVILRCVPISNHLYFYWYRQILGQKVEFLVSFYNNEISEKSEIFDDQFSVERPDGSNFTLKIRSTKLEDSAMYFCASRGREQFFGPGTRLTVL.

The V call is TRBV10-3, the J call TRBJ1-2, with 12 positions matching TRBD1. The CDR3 covers 17 residues. CDR1 and CDR2 (germline): ENHRY, SYGVKD. After removal of 2 bases from V and 4 bases from J, the junction contained 8 bases not matched to a gene. The CDR3 here is CAISESPGTGGSYGYTF. For the CDR3, the DNA is TGTGCCATCAGTGAGAGTCCCGGGACAGGGGGCTCCTATGGCTACACCTTC.

The rearrangement joins TRBV5-1 to TRBJ2-1; TRBD1 is a possible D gene (7 bases). Trimming cost V 5 bases and J 1 base, with 19 bases left between them. CDR1 and CDR2 (germline): SGHRS, YFSETQ. This CDR3 contains 17 residues. The CDR3 DNA reads TGCGCCAGCAGTCAGGAGGGGGCTTGGGGATCCTACAATGAGCAGTTCTTC. It translates to CASSQEGAWGSYNEQFF.